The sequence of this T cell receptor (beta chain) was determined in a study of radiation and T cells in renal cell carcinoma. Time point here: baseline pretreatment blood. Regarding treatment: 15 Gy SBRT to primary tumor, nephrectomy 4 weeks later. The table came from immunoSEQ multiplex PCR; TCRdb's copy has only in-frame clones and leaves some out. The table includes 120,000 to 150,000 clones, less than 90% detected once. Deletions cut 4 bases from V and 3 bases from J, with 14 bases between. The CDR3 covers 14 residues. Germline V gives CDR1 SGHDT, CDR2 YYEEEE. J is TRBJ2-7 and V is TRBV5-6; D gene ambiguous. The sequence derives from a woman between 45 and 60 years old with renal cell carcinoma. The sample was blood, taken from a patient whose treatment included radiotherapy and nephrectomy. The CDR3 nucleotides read TGTGCCAGCAGCCCTCGGACGGGTTTCTACGAGCAGTACTTC. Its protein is CASSPRTGFYEQYF.